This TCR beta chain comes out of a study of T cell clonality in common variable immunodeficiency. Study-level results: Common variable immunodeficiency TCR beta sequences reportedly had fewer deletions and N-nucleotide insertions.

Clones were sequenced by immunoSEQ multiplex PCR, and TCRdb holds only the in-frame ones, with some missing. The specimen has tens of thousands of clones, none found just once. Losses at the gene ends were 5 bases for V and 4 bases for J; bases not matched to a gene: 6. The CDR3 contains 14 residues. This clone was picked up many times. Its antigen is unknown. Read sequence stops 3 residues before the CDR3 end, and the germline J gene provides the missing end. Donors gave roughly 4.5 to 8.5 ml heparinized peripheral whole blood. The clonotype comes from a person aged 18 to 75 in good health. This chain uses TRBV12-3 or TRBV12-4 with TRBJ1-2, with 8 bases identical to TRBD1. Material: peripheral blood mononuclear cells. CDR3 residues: CASSPGQGRYGYTF. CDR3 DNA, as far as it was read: TGTGCCAGCAGTCCTGGACAGGGCCGCTATGGC.